The clone carrying this TCR beta chain has a single count. Antigen unknown. This sample was included in a study of T cells after posttransplantation cyclophosphamide. This table comes from immunoSEQ multiplex PCR, and its TCRdb copy is limited to in-frame clones, with some not included. The table shows 50,000 to 65,000 clones, with roughly 84% occurring only once. This CDR3 is 15 amino acids long. Germline-derived CDR1 and CDR2 are SNHLY and FYNNEI. The V and J ends lost 2 bases and 2 bases respectively, with 10 bases between them. General observations from the study: Donor-recipient repertoire similarity was low at 1-2 months, rising over year one. TRB clonality was highly associated with recipient CMV seropositivity and reactivation. Blood and skin or GI T cell repertoires showed limited TRB overlap.

The J gene is TRBJ2-1, the V gene TRBV2; tentative D call: TRBD2 (7 bases). This sequence was found in a man aged 30 to 39 with a blood cancer, CMV-positive, and with a related stem cell donor. The sample taken for sequencing was PBMCs. CDR3 in amino acids: CASSEIGGPYNEQFF. CDR3 DNA: TGTGCCAGCAGTGAAATCGGGGGGCCCTACAATGAGCAGTTCTTC.